This is a list of T cell receptor beta chains from one sample in a study of blood T cell repertoires in COVID-19. The protocol was immunoSEQ multiplex PCR, while the TCRdb copy is restricted to in-frame clones and leaves out a portion. Of around 300,000 clones in the sample, about 89% were seen once. The sequenced sample was peripheral blood. The receptors here all came from a man between 45 and 60 years old with acute or convalescent COVID-19. Each CDR3 is given with its conserved first and last residue. Each record gives: V gene, J gene, clone size, CDR3 protein. Where a row states a size, it is once, few, many or the class of an expanded clone; other rows omit it.

v_gene: TRBV18
j_gene: TRBJ2-3
abundance: NA
CDR3aa: CASSRRTGGTDTQYF

v_gene: TRBV7-9
j_gene: TRBJ2-1
abundance: once
CDR3aa: CASSFSTSGGYNEQFF

v_gene: TRBV6-1
j_gene: TRBJ2-3
abundance: NA
CDR3aa: CASSEYRSDTQYF

v_gene: TRBV19
j_gene: TRBJ1-1
abundance: NA
CDR3aa: CASSIRDRGPTVESEAFF

v_gene: TRBV7-3
j_gene: TRBJ2-3
abundance: NA
CDR3aa: CASSPRGSGGAADTQYF

v_gene: TRBV3-1/TRBV3-2
j_gene: TRBJ1-5
abundance: NA
CDR3aa: CASSPDSGWGQPQHF

v_gene: TRBV3-1/TRBV3-2
j_gene: TRBJ2-5
abundance: few
CDR3aa: CASSFGTGNGETQYF

v_gene: TRBV6-5
j_gene: TRBJ1-1
abundance: NA
CDR3aa: CASSYGPGGLDAFF

v_gene: TRBV25-1
j_gene: TRBJ2-7
abundance: NA
CDR3aa: CASSEYERETYEQYF

v_gene: TRBV18
j_gene: TRBJ1-5
abundance: NA
CDR3aa: CASSPPDRVDQPQHF

v_gene: TRBV7-9
j_gene: TRBJ1-3
abundance: NA
CDR3aa: CASSLAGGARGNTIYF

v_gene: TRBV3-1/TRBV3-2
j_gene: TRBJ2-7
abundance: NA
CDR3aa: CASSQDSGTGRDEQYF

v_gene: TRBV7-9
j_gene: TRBJ2-1
abundance: NA
CDR3aa: CASSLPPRLAGLYNEQFF

v_gene: TRBV7-6
j_gene: TRBJ2-3
abundance: NA
CDR3aa: CASSAGQGAWTDTQYF

v_gene: TRBV19
j_gene: TRBJ2-7
abundance: NA
CDR3aa: CASSQQGASYEQYF

v_gene: TRBV27
j_gene: TRBJ1-5
abundance: many
CDR3aa: CASSPDSPNQPQHF

v_gene: TRBV27
j_gene: TRBJ1-6
abundance: NA
CDR3aa: CASSSTIWAANSPLHF

v_gene: TRBV10-2
j_gene: TRBJ1-5
abundance: NA
CDR3aa: CASGGTGDNQPQHF

v_gene: TRBV5-1
j_gene: TRBJ1-2
abundance: NA
CDR3aa: CASSLGSGMGGYTF

v_gene: TRBV4-1
j_gene: TRBJ1-6
abundance: NA
CDR3aa: CASSQPGSRPNSPLHF

v_gene: TRBV6-4
j_gene: TRBJ1-2
abundance: NA
CDR3aa: CASSDTTGGRNYGYTF

v_gene: TRBV11-1
j_gene: TRBJ2-5
abundance: NA
CDR3aa: CASSLDSLQAQYF

v_gene: TRBV5-8
j_gene: TRBJ2-7
abundance: NA
CDR3aa: CASSPWVRPALAYEQYF

v_gene: TRBV7-9
j_gene: TRBJ2-7
abundance: NA
CDR3aa: CASSLEGGLYEQYF

v_gene: TRBV11-3
j_gene: TRBJ2-3
abundance: once
CDR3aa: CASSVGTGVSTDTQYF

v_gene: TRBV6-5
j_gene: TRBJ1-1
abundance: once
CDR3aa: CASSWGGLLNTEAFF

v_gene: TRBV30
j_gene: TRBJ1-1
abundance: NA
CDR3aa: CAWSVGDRGMNTEAFF

v_gene: TRBV10-3
j_gene: TRBJ2-2
abundance: NA
CDR3aa: CAISEKAANTGELFF

v_gene: TRBV4-2
j_gene: TRBJ1-3
abundance: NA
CDR3aa: CASSQPGYTEDTIYF

v_gene: TRBV19
j_gene: TRBJ1-1
abundance: NA
CDR3aa: CASMWFGESTEAFF

v_gene: TRBV2
j_gene: TRBJ1-2
abundance: NA
CDR3aa: CASMAGIYGYTF

v_gene: TRBV5-1
j_gene: TRBJ1-1
abundance: NA
CDR3aa: CASSLDRGPEAFF

v_gene: TRBV2
j_gene: TRBJ2-3
abundance: NA
CDR3aa: CASSPGQGFTDTQYF

v_gene: TRBV27
j_gene: TRBJ2-7
abundance: NA
CDR3aa: CASSSPLRGSNEQYF

v_gene: TRBV27
j_gene: TRBJ1-1
abundance: NA
CDR3aa: CASSPLGQGHTEAFF

v_gene: TRBV2
j_gene: TRBJ2-5
abundance: NA
CDR3aa: CASSLDRTEETQYF

v_gene: TRBV6-1
j_gene: TRBJ2-5
abundance: NA
CDR3aa: CASSRGSQETQYF

v_gene: TRBV11-3
j_gene: TRBJ2-2
abundance: once
CDR3aa: CASSPAGGPVAGELFF

v_gene: TRBV6-6
j_gene: TRBJ1-1
abundance: NA
CDR3aa: CASSHTRTGLNTEAFF

v_gene: TRBV7-3
j_gene: TRBJ2-3
abundance: NA
CDR3aa: CASSSTGRGTDTQYF

v_gene: TRBV10-1
j_gene: TRBJ2-1
abundance: few
CDR3aa: CASSDLTSGSYNEQFF

v_gene: TRBV7-3
j_gene: TRBJ2-2
abundance: NA
CDR3aa: CASNLYSGELFF

v_gene: TRBV30
j_gene: TRBJ1-3
abundance: NA
CDR3aa: CAWTAGYSGNTIYF

v_gene: TRBV5-1
j_gene: TRBJ2-3
abundance: NA
CDR3aa: CASTQTGTSTDTQYF

v_gene: TRBV4-1
j_gene: TRBJ2-5
abundance: NA
CDR3aa: CASSLLTGETQYF

v_gene: TRBV7-3
j_gene: TRBJ1-1
abundance: NA
CDR3aa: CASSLGTGSTEAFF

v_gene: TRBV18
j_gene: TRBJ1-5
abundance: NA
CDR3aa: CASSPGRGGQPQHF

v_gene: TRBV7-2
j_gene: TRBJ1-1
abundance: NA
CDR3aa: CASSQQGISTEAFF

v_gene: TRBV2
j_gene: TRBJ1-1
abundance: NA
CDR3aa: CASRLWGGNTEAFF

v_gene: TRBV5-1
j_gene: TRBJ1-2
abundance: NA
CDR3aa: CASSLAAGQTYGYTF

v_gene: TRBV19
j_gene: TRBJ1-3
abundance: NA
CDR3aa: CASSTWGQIETDGNTIYF

v_gene: TRBV6-5
j_gene: TRBJ1-1
abundance: NA
CDR3aa: CASERQGAEAFF

v_gene: TRBV9
j_gene: TRBJ2-2
abundance: NA
CDR3aa: CASSPLGGGISGELFF

v_gene: TRBV5-6
j_gene: TRBJ1-4
abundance: once
CDR3aa: CASTLGATGGKLFF

v_gene: TRBV19
j_gene: TRBJ2-6
abundance: NA
CDR3aa: CASTYLTGGYGANVLTF

v_gene: TRBV11-1
j_gene: TRBJ1-1
abundance: NA
CDR3aa: CASSLGGRVNTEAFF

v_gene: TRBV5-1
j_gene: TRBJ1-6
abundance: NA
CDR3aa: CASYGDNSPLHF

v_gene: TRBV5-4
j_gene: TRBJ2-1
abundance: NA
CDR3aa: CASSPGDSRAGEQFF